The next 10 T cell receptor beta chains were all read from a single sample in a study of tumor-infiltrating lymphocytes in oesophageal squamous cell carcinoma. TCRdb analysed the PCR reads with MiXCR anew, one entry per CDR3 protein. Among under 25,000 distinct CDR3 sequences listed, almost 40% were seen once. The sample was blood. These TCRs come from a male donor with esophageal squamous cell carcinoma.

This clonotype was observed at least ten times. The V call is TRBV6-6, the J call TRBJ2-2; 11 bases line up with TRBD2. This CDR3 is built from 18 residues. Germline loops: CDR1 MNHNY, CDR2 SVGAGI (reference sequence). Trimming took 0 bases from V and 1 from J; bases not matched to a gene: 4. CDR3 amino acids: CASSYSKGLAENTGELFF. In DNA, the CDR3 is TGTGCCAGCAGTTACTCCAAGGGACTAGCGGAGAACACCGGGGAGCTGTTTTTT.

This sequence joins TRBV10-3 and TRBJ2-7; the match to TRBD1 covers 10 bases. There are 14 residues in the CDR3. V trimming: 5 bases; J trimming: 4 bases; junction bases outside the gene matches: 5. Germline loops: CDR1 ENHRY, CDR2 SYGVKD. The DNA for the CDR3 is TGTGCCATCAGTCAGACAGGGGGCGGTTACGAGCAGTACTTC. This translates into CAISQTGGGYEQYF.

This clonotype is medium-sized in the sample. V and J are TRBV7-2 and TRBJ2-1; 8 bases are a match to TRBD1. Trimming took 5 bases from V and 4 from J; bases not matched to a gene: 7. CDR3 size: 15 residues. Per the germline V gene, CDR1 is SGHTA and CDR2 is FQGNSA. Here the CDR3 reads CASSPGDRPYNEQFF. The CDR3 nucleotides are TGTGCCAGCAGCCCGGGGGACAGGCCATACAATGAGCAGTTCTTC.

This clonotype was seen more than once but under ten times. The chain couples TRBV7-2 to TRBJ2-3; D is unclear. Trimming removed 3 bases at V and 2 bases at J, with 12 bases between. Germline V gene sequence: CDR1 SGHTA, CDR2 FQGNSA. This CDR3 comprises 15 residues. CDR3 protein: CASSLAGLITDTQYF. The CDR3 DNA reads TGTGCCAGCAGCTTGGCAGGCCTAATCACAGATACGCAGTATTTT.

The rearrangement joins TRBV6-2 or TRBV6-3 to TRBJ1-2, with D uncertain. Per germline, CDR1 MNHEY and CDR2 SVGEGT. This CDR3 region has 14 residues. Trimming stripped 0 bases from V and 5 bases from J, with 10 bases between. In DNA, the CDR3 is TGTGCCAGCAGTTACTCGGGGTCGAATTATGGCTACACCTTC. Residues: CASSYSGSNYGYTF.

This clonotype was found many times. The rearrangement joins TRBV5-1 to TRBJ2-2, with D perhaps matching TRBD1 (6 bases). Trimming removed 2 bases at V and 4 bases at J, with 15 bases between. Germline V lookup: CDR1 SGHRS, CDR2 YFSETQ. There are 16 residues in the CDR3. The CDR3 loop is CASSLTGTLGTGELFF. CDR3 sequence (DNA): TGCGCCAGCAGCTTAACCGGGACACTGGGCACCGGGGAGCTGTTTTTT.

The V and J genes are TRBV10-2 and TRBJ2-1; tentative D call: TRBD1 (6 bases). Per germline, CDR1 WSHSY and CDR2 SAAADI. Trimming stripped 6 bases from V and 5 bases from J, with 23 bases between. CDR3 length: 17 amino acids. CDR3: CASSELTGMVPNNEQFF. The DNA of the CDR3 is TGCGCCAGCAGCGAGCTCACAGGGATGGTCCCTAACAATGAGCAGTTCTTC.

In its sample, this clonotype was seen many times. The rearrangement joins TRBV5-4 to TRBJ2-1; 10 positions match TRBD2. V trimming: 3 bases; J trimming: 8 bases; junction bases outside the gene matches: 11. The CDR3 loop spans 16 amino acids. Germline lookup yields CDR1 SGHNT and CDR2 YYREEE (reference sequence). CDR3 coding DNA: TGTGCCAGCAGCTGGGGAGGAGCGGGAGGGCCCTATGAGCAGTTCTTC. Its protein is CASSWGGAGGPYEQFF.

This clonotype is medium-sized within its sample. This rearrangement joins TRBV7-9 to TRBJ1-2; D not resolved. CDR3 length: 18 amino acids. Germline V gene sequence: CDR1 SEHNR, CDR2 FQNEAQ (reference sequence). V lost 2 bases and J lost 8, with 27 bases in between. CDR3 DNA sequence: TGTGCCAGCAGCTTAACACTGGTGACTGGGGAAACCCTTCGGGGCTACACCTTC. Its translation: CASSLTLVTGETLRGYTF.

Ten or more counts support this clonotype. A much larger clone differs by one base, so this may be a read error. The rearrangement joins TRBV7-3 to TRBJ2-1; D call uncertain. The end of the DNA fits TRBJ2-7 better, so the J call may be wrong. The CDR3 length is 14 residues. Germline V CDR1 and CDR2: SGHTA, FQGTGA. CDR3 sequence: CASSSDAFYNEQYF. In nucleotides, the CDR3 is TGTGCCAGCAGCTCAGATGCCTTCTACAATGAGCAGTACTTC.